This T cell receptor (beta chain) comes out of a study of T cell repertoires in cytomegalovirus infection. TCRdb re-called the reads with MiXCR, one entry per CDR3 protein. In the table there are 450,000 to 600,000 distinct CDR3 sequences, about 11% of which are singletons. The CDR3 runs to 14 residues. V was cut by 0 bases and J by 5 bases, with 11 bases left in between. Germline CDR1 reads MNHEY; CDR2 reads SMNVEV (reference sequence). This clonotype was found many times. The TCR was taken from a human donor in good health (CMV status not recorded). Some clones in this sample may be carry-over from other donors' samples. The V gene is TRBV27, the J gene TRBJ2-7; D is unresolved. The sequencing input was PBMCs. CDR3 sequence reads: CASSLSISYHEQYF. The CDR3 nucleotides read TGTGCCAGCAGTTTATCGATCAGTTACCACGAGCAGTACTTC.